A selection of T cell receptor beta chains follows, all from one sample in a study of OX40 agonist ivuxolimab in advanced cancers. Libraries were prepared by immunoSEQ multiplex PCR; TCRdb keeps only in-frame clonotypes and omits some of them. This sample has about 70,000 clones; approximately 90% occur once, and the top ten carry under 10%. The material was CD4+ or CD8+ T cells sorted from blood, obtained in a trial of the OX40 agonist ivuxolimab. The receptors originated from an adult with an advanced solid tumor such as melanoma, head and neck, liver or kidney cancer. CDR3s leave out the opening cysteine and the closing phenylalanine or tryptophan. The D gene is left open where the match is weak. Not every row has a clone size; where given, it reads once, few, many or a size class.

J: TRBJ1-2; length: 12; V: TRBV5-4; D: TRBD1; size: NA; CDR3: ASTSGGGWYGYT
J: TRBJ1-4; length: 14; V: TRBV15; D: NA; size: NA; CDR3: ATAGTGDPTIGQLF
J: TRBJ1-1; length: 13; V: TRBV5-6; D: NA; size: NA; CDR3: ASSLALMGNTEAF
J: TRBJ2-7; length: 14; V: TRBV27; D: NA; size: NA; CDR3: ASSLSSGEAPYEQY
J: TRBJ1-5; length: 13; V: TRBV19; D: NA; size: NA; CDR3: ASSIRAGSNQPQH
J: TRBJ1-1; length: 11; V: TRBV9; D: NA; size: NA; CDR3: ASTSGTNTEAF
J: TRBJ1-2; length: 15; V: TRBV30; D: NA; size: NA; CDR3: AWTNLEEERANYGYT
J: TRBJ2-7; length: 11; V: TRBV6-1; D: NA; size: NA; CDR3: AALDRTHYEQY
J: TRBJ2-6; length: 14; V: TRBV19; D: NA; size: NA; CDR3: ASKPGQFSGANVLT
J: TRBJ1-5; length: 15; V: TRBV15; D: TRBD1; size: once; CDR3: ATSRDGTGHSNQPQH
J: TRBJ2-7; length: 10; V: TRBV11-3; D: NA; size: NA; CDR3: ASSLVDPEVY
J: TRBJ2-7; length: 13; V: TRBV5-6; D: NA; size: NA; CDR3: ASSPGWGEAYEQY
J: TRBJ1-1; length: 14; V: TRBV4-1; D: TRBD1; size: NA; CDR3: ASSQEPDRVNTEAF
J: TRBJ1-1; length: 11; V: TRBV11-2; D: NA; size: NA; CDR3: ASSLERDTEAF
J: TRBJ1-4; length: 13; V: TRBV7-2; D: NA; size: NA; CDR3: ASSLTGATNEKLF
J: TRBJ2-3; length: 13; V: TRBV10-3; D: TRBD2; size: NA; CDR3: AIGGLAGDTDTQY
J: TRBJ2-2; length: 14; V: TRBV5-1; D: NA; size: NA; CDR3: ASSLVGAGQDGELF
J: TRBJ1-1; length: 16; V: TRBV5-6; D: NA; size: NA; CDR3: ASSTSFPRDMSNTEAF
J: TRBJ2-7; length: 14; V: TRBV7-2; D: TRBD2; size: NA; CDR3: ASSLGTSGYLYEQY
J: TRBJ1-3; length: 13; V: TRBV4-1; D: NA; size: NA; CDR3: ASSQDKSSGNTIY
J: TRBJ2-7; length: 12; V: TRBV6-1; D: NA; size: NA; CDR3: ASRTFDGSYEQY
J: TRBJ2-7; length: 9; V: TRBV20-1; D: TRBD2; size: NA; CDR3: SGGRGNEQY
J: TRBJ2-7; length: 12; V: TRBV5-4; D: NA; size: NA; CDR3: ASSLGPGGYEQY
J: TRBJ2-1; length: 13; V: TRBV6-4; D: TRBD2; size: few; CDR3: ASSDSTSGGDEQF
J: TRBJ2-1; length: 13; V: TRBV6-4; D: TRBD2; size: NA; CDR3: ASSDTSGGSNEQF
J: TRBJ2-7; length: 12; V: TRBV7-6; D: NA; size: NA; CDR3: ASSPPGESYEQY
J: TRBJ2-7; length: 12; V: TRBV11-2; D: NA; size: NA; CDR3: ASSFPDRTYEQY
J: TRBJ1-1; length: 13; V: TRBV6-1; D: TRBD1; size: NA; CDR3: ASSEMTGIDTEAF
J: TRBJ2-1; length: 11; V: TRBV29-1; D: TRBD1; size: NA; CDR3: SAGDSSYNEQF
J: TRBJ2-6; length: 15; V: TRBV27; D: TRBD1; size: NA; CDR3: ASSSRDRGAGANVLT